The 10 T cell receptor beta chains given below trace back to one sample, sequenced in a study of T cells in women clearing cervical HPV infection. TCRdb's copy holds only in-frame clones and misses some; the assay was immunoSEQ multiplex PCR. This sample carries tens of thousands of clones, with approximately 40% going to the ten biggest clones. Specimen: blood buffy coat. These TCRs come from a woman between 18 and 75 years old with a cervical HPV16 infection that either progressed to CIN3+ or cleared (not recorded which).

With regard to this clone: The CDR3 goes on 3 residues after the read ends, and that part is filled in from the germline J gene. The chain recombines TRBV2 with TRBJ2-1; D remains ambiguous. Germline V CDR1 and CDR2: SNHLY, FYNNEI. With 4 bases removed from V and 0 bases from J, the gap between germline ends came to 10 bases. The CDR3 is 15 amino acids. This CDR3 reads CASSGDISSYNEQFF. Incomplete CDR3 DNA: TGTGCCAGCAGTGGCGACATAAGCTCCTACAATGAG.

The DNA read from the CDR3 is TGTGCCAGTAGTATCTTTGACAGGGCAAGGGGTACCACTGAA. Amino acid sequence: CASSIFDRARGTTE. The CDR3 reads in full as CASSIFDRARGTTEAFF. V is TRBV19 and J is TRBJ1-1; TRBD1 matches 7 bases. The read ends 3 residues before the CDR3 terminus; that terminus is restored from the germline J gene. The germline V gene has CDR1 LNHDA and CDR2 SQIVND (reference sequence). V lost 3 bases, J lost 4 bases, and 14 bases stayed unmatched. The length of the CDR3 is 17 residues.

Comments on this clone: The DNA ends 3 residues before the CDR3 does, and the rest of the CDR3 is filled in from the germline J gene. The rearrangement joins TRBV6-2 or TRBV6-3 to TRBJ2-3, with TRBD1 matching 7 bases. CDR1 MNHEY and CDR2 SVGEGT come from the germline V gene. The CDR3 covers 15 residues. Trimming removed 4 bases from V and 1 base from J; junction bases left unmatched: 5. CDR3 sequence reads: CASSSQGVRTDTQYF. CDR3 bases read: TGTGCCAGCAGTTCCCAGGGGGTCCGCACAGATACG.

Of note for this clone: The read terminates 3 residues ahead of where the CDR3 ends, so the germline J gene completes it. The rearrangement joins TRBV19 to TRBJ1-5; 7 bases fit TRBD1. The CDR3 contains 15 residues. CDR1 is LNHDA and CDR2 is SQIVND in the germline V gene (reference sequence). J was trimmed by 4 bases and V by 5 bases; bases with no gene match: 8. Partial CDR3 DNA: TGTGCCAGTAGTGCCGGGACAGCGGCAAATCAGCCC. The encoded protein is CASSAGTAANQP. Given in full, the CDR3 is CASSAGTAANQPQHF.

As regards this clone: The observed sequence ends 3 residues before the CDR3 terminus, with the missing tail filled in from the germline J gene. The chain combines TRBV16 with TRBJ2-1; D is ambiguous. This CDR3 is 12 amino acids long. The germline V and J ends were trimmed by 1 base and 7 bases, with 5 bases remaining between them. The germline CDR1 and CDR2 sequences are KGHSY and FQNENV. The part of the CDR3 DNA that was read is TGTGCCAGCAGCCAATATAGAAATGAG. Translating gives CASSQYRNE. The CDR3 in its entirety is CASSQYRNEQFF.

As for this clone: From the germline J gene comes the end of the CDR3, since the read stops 3 residues before it. This chain joins TRBV18 and TRBJ2-4, with 7 bases identical to TRBD1. The CDR3 loop spans 15 amino acids. The germline gives CDR1 KGHSH, CDR2 LQKENI. The covered CDR3 bases are TGTGCCAGCTCCAACCGGGCAGGGGGAATCTATGGT. This codes for CASSNRAGGIYG. Given in full, the CDR3 is CASSNRAGGIYGQYF.

The covered CDR3 bases are TGTGCCTCTCGGACAGGGATTGTGGCCCAAGAGACC. Residues: CASRTGIVAQET. The CDR3 reads in full as CASRTGIVAQETQYF. V usage is TRBV19 and J usage is TRBJ2-5; TRBD1 aligns across 8 bases. The CDR3 end is not reached by the read, which stops 3 residues before it; the germline J gene fills it in. Germline V gene data show CDR1 as LNHDA and CDR2 as SQIVND (reference sequence). The CDR3 extends over 15 amino acids. V gave up 11 bases and J gave up 1 base; unmatched junction bases: 12.

Remarks on this clone: The read comes to an end 3 residues before the CDR3 does, leaving the germline J gene to fill in the end. This chain connects TRBV18 to TRBJ1-5; D possibly corresponds to TRBD1 (6 bases). This CDR3 comprises 14 residues. Germline-derived CDR1 and CDR2 are KGHSH and LQKENI. V was clipped by 3 bases and J by 7 bases, with 13 bases between them. The part of the CDR3 DNA that was read is TGTGCCAGCTCACCTACAGGGCCCGGGCAGCCC. Residues: CASSPTGPGQP. The full CDR3 sequence reads CASSPTGPGQPQHF. Full variable domain (rest looked up from reference TRBV18 and TRBJ1-5): NAGVMQNPRHLVRRRGQEARLRCSPMKGHSHVYWYRQLPEEGLKFMVYLQKENIIDESGMPKERFSAEFPKEGPSILRIQQVVRGDSAAYFCASSPTGPGQPQHFGDGTRLSIL.

For this clone: With the read ending 3 residues before the CDR3 end, the germline J gene is used to fill in that end. The chain uses TRBV7-9 and TRBJ2-1; the D is unclear. This CDR3 contains 15 residues. Trimming stripped 1 base from V and 6 bases from J, with 13 bases between. Per the germline V gene, CDR1 is SEHNR and CDR2 is FQNEAQ (reference sequence). The CDR3 DNA, read in part, is TGTGCCAGCAGCTTAGTTAATCGACTTACCAATGAG. Translation: CASSLVNRLTNE. The complete CDR3 reads CASSLVNRLTNEQFF.

Note on this clone: Coverage ceases 3 residues before the CDR3 finishes, and the germline J gene fills in the end. The chain employs TRBV29-1 and TRBJ2-4, with D unclear. The CDR3 sequence is 11 residues long. The V end was cut by 6 bases, the J end by 4 bases, with 7 bases between. Germline assignment: CDR1 SQVTM and CDR2 ANQGSEA. The CDR3 bases that were read are TGCAGCGTAATAATTAAAAACATT. This codes for CSVIIKNI. From start to end, the CDR3 is CSVIIKNIQYF.